Listed below are T cell receptor beta chains from one sample, sequenced in a study of blood T cell repertoires in COVID-19. Method: immunoSEQ multiplex PCR; TCRdb's copy keeps in-frame clones and lacks some. The table has some 150,000 clones, about nine tenths seen once. The sequenced sample was peripheral blood. These receptors were collected from a man between 65 and 85 years old with acute or convalescent COVID-19. Each CDR3 is given without its conserved first and last residue. The order of the fields is CDR3 protein, J gene, V gene.

CDR3 protein: ASSCRDRRNEKLF; J gene: TRBJ1-4; V gene: TRBV7-3
CDR3 protein: ASSLVGGLGQY; J gene: TRBJ2-7; V gene: TRBV7-9
CDR3 protein: SVAYTGTVGEGYT; J gene: TRBJ1-2; V gene: TRBV29-1
CDR3 protein: SVERDRGTTTQY; J gene: TRBJ2-3; V gene: TRBV29-1
CDR3 protein: ASSFRRGEQF; J gene: TRBJ2-1; V gene: TRBV7-3
CDR3 protein: ASSQTGGITEAF; J gene: TRBJ1-1; V gene: TRBV5-1
CDR3 protein: ASGGNNSPLH; J gene: TRBJ1-6; V gene: TRBV19
CDR3 protein: AISESGGAYGYT; J gene: TRBJ1-2; V gene: TRBV10-3
CDR3 protein: ASRNQGRRNTIY; J gene: TRBJ1-3; V gene: TRBV28
CDR3 protein: ASSQDGITGLNSPLH; J gene: TRBJ1-6; V gene: TRBV3-1/TRBV3-2
CDR3 protein: ASSYGGAETQY; J gene: TRBJ2-5; V gene: TRBV6-5
CDR3 protein: ASSQDWNSVYQETQY; J gene: TRBJ2-5; V gene: TRBV4-1
CDR3 protein: ASSELSYEQY; J gene: TRBJ2-7; V gene: TRBV2
CDR3 protein: ASSLRTSYEQY; J gene: TRBJ2-7; V gene: TRBV28
CDR3 protein: ASSPIGNQPQH; J gene: TRBJ1-5; V gene: TRBV16
CDR3 protein: ASRFRDSLYEQY; J gene: TRBJ2-7; V gene: TRBV6-5
CDR3 protein: ASLDGTNYGYT; J gene: TRBJ1-2; V gene: TRBV28
CDR3 protein: ASRWAGGTEAF; J gene: TRBJ1-1; V gene: TRBV27
CDR3 protein: ASSQMVGRHNEQF; J gene: TRBJ2-1; V gene: TRBV7-2
CDR3 protein: ASSQDTGGKAYEQY; J gene: TRBJ2-7; V gene: TRBV3-1/TRBV3-2
CDR3 protein: ASSSTGTGVWEQY; J gene: TRBJ2-7; V gene: TRBV28
CDR3 protein: ASSQDQAREQY; J gene: TRBJ2-7; V gene: TRBV4-2
CDR3 protein: ASSALAGAPGELF; J gene: TRBJ2-2; V gene: TRBV9
CDR3 protein: ASSYPQSVQY; J gene: TRBJ2-7; V gene: TRBV6-5
CDR3 protein: ASSTYRAGQPQH; J gene: TRBJ1-5; V gene: TRBV27
CDR3 protein: ASSPLSVPYEQY; J gene: TRBJ2-7; V gene: TRBV18
CDR3 protein: ASSLVASEDEAF; J gene: TRBJ1-1; V gene: TRBV5-1
CDR3 protein: ASRQGLREAF; J gene: TRBJ1-1; V gene: TRBV28
CDR3 protein: ASSSQLDRGSTDTQY; J gene: TRBJ2-3; V gene: TRBV27
CDR3 protein: ASSPYRVGQGLYPIDNEQF; J gene: TRBJ2-1; V gene: TRBV7-3